The next 24 T cell receptor beta chains were all read from a single sample in a study of T cell responses to AZD1222 COVID-19 vaccine. Only in-frame clones appear in the TCRdb table, and some are missing; sequencing was by immunoSEQ multiplex PCR. In the table there are several thousand clones, approximately 89% of which are singletons. The sample consisted of peripheral blood, taken 28 days after the second AZD1222 dose. Receptors were obtained from an adult who received the AZD1222 COVID-19 vaccine.

V and J are TRBV7-2 and TRBJ2-5, with 7 positions matching TRBD2. This CDR3 is built from 14 residues. Trimming at V came to 6 bases and at J to 5 bases, leaving 9 bases not matched to a gene. Germline lookup yields CDR1 SGHTA and CDR2 FQGNSA. The CDR3 sequence: CASSSSGGVETQYF. In DNA, the CDR3 is TGTGCCAGCAGTTCTAGCGGAGGGGTGGAGACCCAGTACTTC.

This clone appeared a few times. This chain links TRBV28 with TRBJ1-2, with TRBD1 identical over 8 bases. V lost 10 bases to trimming and J lost 7 bases; unmatched junction nucleotides: 8. This CDR3 region has 12 residues. Germline V gene lookup returns CDR1 MDHEN and CDR2 SYDVKM. The CDR3: CATETGGSGYTF. DNA of the CDR3: TGTGCCACCGAAACAGGGGGATCTGGCTACACCTTC.

J is TRBJ1-5 and V is TRBV6-1; the D gene is possibly TRBD1 (6 bases). The CDR3 is 17 amino acids. CDR1 is MNHNS, CDR2 SASEGT, per germline. V was clipped by 0 bases and J by 4 bases, with 16 bases between them. CDR3 residues: CASSEALDSLINQPQHF. The CDR3 region has the DNA TGTGCCAGCAGTGAAGCCTTGGACAGCCTCATTAATCAGCCCCAGCATTTT.

By sample fraction, this clone is large. This rearrangement joins TRBV7-8 to TRBJ2-7; 7 nucleotides match TRBD1. Trimming took 0 bases from V and 0 from J; bases not matched to a gene: 2. The CDR3 contains 15 residues. Germline V gene data show CDR1 as SGHVS and CDR2 as FQNEAQ. The CDR3 is CASSLAWDSSYEQYV. Written as DNA, the CDR3 is TGTGCCAGCAGCTTAGCTTGGGACAGCTCCTACGAGCAGTACGTC.

The chain joins TRBV27 to TRBJ1-2; possible D gene TRBD1, 6 bases. Germline CDR1 is MNHEY and CDR2 is SMNVEV (reference sequence). Trimming stripped 6 bases from V and 9 bases from J, with 20 bases between. This CDR3 has 14 amino acids. Here the CDR3 reads CASSSGQSVARYTF. CDR3 nucleotides: TGTGCCAGCAGCAGTGGACAGTCGGTAGCACGCTACACCTTC.

The J gene is TRBJ2-3, the V gene TRBV3-1 (or the pseudogene TRBV3-2); 8 bases match TRBD2. This CDR3 region has 15 residues. The germline CDR1 and CDR2 sequences are LGHDT and YNNKEL (reference sequence). The V segment lost 4 bases and the J segment 5 bases; nucleotides outside the gene matches: 8. This CDR3 reads CASSPLIAGQDTQYF. For the CDR3, the DNA is TGTGCCAGCAGCCCCCTGATAGCGGGACAAGATACGCAGTATTTT.

This clone has a single count. The chain combines TRBV18 with TRBJ1-3, with no clear D. The CDR3 has 15 amino acids. The V gene's germline CDR1 is KGHSH and CDR2 LQKENI. V lost 6 bases to trimming and J lost 4 bases, with 16 bases between them. The DNA of the CDR3 is TGTGCCAGCTCTCCCGACCTATCTGGAGGAAACACCATATATTTT. Its translation is CASSPDLSGGNTIYF. Filled out from reference TRBV18 and TRBJ1-3, the complete variable domain reads NAGVMQNPRHLVRRRGQEARLRCSPMKGHSHVYWYRQLPEEGLKFMVYLQKENIIDESGMPKERFSAEFPKEGPSILRIQQVVRGDSAAYFCASSPDLSGGNTIYFGEGSWLTVV.

The rearrangement links TRBV10-3 to TRBJ2-3; the D gene is possibly TRBD2 (5 bases). Deletions cut 4 bases from V and 1 base from J, with 9 bases between. Germline values: CDR1 ENHRY, CDR2 SYGVKD. The CDR3 has 14 residues. For the CDR3, the DNA is TGTGCCATCAGTGGGCGAGCGGGCACAGATACGCAGTATTTT. Its translation: CAISGRAGTDTQYF.

The chain links TRBV14 to TRBJ1-1; 9 nucleotides agree with TRBD1. V trimming: 5 bases; J trimming: 6 bases; junction bases outside the gene matches: 13. The germline gives CDR1 SGHDN, CDR2 FVKESK. CDR3 length: 16 amino acids. The CDR3 region is CASSLRTGTGTPEAFF. The CDR3 DNA follows: TGTGCCAGCAGCTTAAGGACCGGGACAGGGACCCCTGAAGCTTTCTTT.

The chain has TRBV3-1 (or the pseudogene TRBV3-2) and TRBJ2-2; no clear D gene. This CDR3 comprises 13 residues. The V end lost 7 bases, the J end lost 1 base, and 7 bases lay between the germline ends. Germline V gene lookup returns CDR1 LGHDT and CDR2 YNNKEL (reference sequence). The CDR3 loop reads CASNNLNTGELFF. The DNA of the CDR3 is TGTGCCAGCAACAACTTGAACACCGGGGAGCTGTTTTTT.

The V call is TRBV2, the J call TRBJ1-2, with D uncertain. CDR1 SNHLY and CDR2 FYNNEI come from the germline V gene. V was shortened by 2 bases and J by 4 bases, with 5 bases between the two germline ends. This CDR3 has 12 amino acids. The CDR3 region is CASSENTYGYTF. The DNA for the CDR3 is TGTGCCAGCAGTGAAAACACCTATGGCTACACCTTC.

This chain uses TRBV2 with TRBJ2-7; D assignment may be TRBD1 or TRBD2 (5 bases each). CDR1 is SNHLY and CDR2 is FYNNEI in the germline V gene. V was shortened by 7 bases and J by 0 bases, with 13 bases between the two germline ends. The CDR3 loop spans 14 amino acids. The CDR3 loop reads CASTEDGTSYEQYF. In nucleotides, the CDR3 is TGTGCCAGCACCGAGGACGGGACCTCCTACGAGCAGTACTTC.

The genes are TRBV18 and TRBJ1-1, with a tentative D call TRBD1 (5 bases). Germline V gives CDR1 KGHSH, CDR2 LQKENI. Trimming shortened V by 0 bases and J by 11 bases, and 13 bases separated the two germline ends. CDR3 length: 13 amino acids. The CDR3 bases are TGTGCCAGCTCACCACCCACGTGGGGACGTGCTTTCTTT. It yields the protein CASSPPTWGRAFF.

This chain joins TRBV11-3 and TRBJ2-1; 10 positions match TRBD1. The germline CDR1 and CDR2 sequences are SGHNT and YENEEA. V dropped 6 bases and J dropped 2; count of bases not matched to a gene: 7. CDR3 length equals 16 residues. The CDR3 loop is CASRPSGTGAYNEQFF. In nucleotides, the CDR3 is TGTGCCAGCAGACCATCCGGGACAGGGGCCTACAATGAGCAGTTCTTC.

The V and J genes are TRBV5-5 and TRBJ1-1; D is uncertain. CDR1 and CDR2 (germline): SGHKS, YYEKEE (reference sequence). The length of the CDR3 is 15 residues. Trimming left V 3 bases short and J 4 bases short, with 16 bases between. The CDR3 DNA reads TGTGCCAGCAGCTCCCAGGCGGCGCTGGGCACTGAAGCTTTCTTT. It specifies CASSSQAALGTEAFF.

J is TRBJ1-1 and V is TRBV5-1; 9 bases fit TRBD1. CDR3 length equals 13 residues. CDR1 is SGHRS, CDR2 YFSETQ, per germline. V dropped 4 bases and J dropped 5; count of bases not matched to a gene: 3. The CDR3 protein is CASSPGTGTEAFF. CDR3 DNA sequence: TGCGCCAGCAGCCCCGGGACAGGGACTGAAGCTTTCTTT.

V and J are TRBV21-1 and TRBJ2-7; TRBD2 is taken as the D call from the table, unchecked against the DNA. TRBV21-1 is described as a pseudogene. The CDR3 sequence is 14 residues long. The CDR3 coding sequence is TGTGCCAGCAGCCCTAGCGGCCGTTTATACGAGCAGTACGTC. It specifies CASSPSGRLYEQYV.

This clone was seen just once. The rearrangement links TRBV10-3 to TRBJ1-1; D is uncertain. The germline V gene has CDR1 ENHRY and CDR2 SYGVKD. V lost 0 bases and J 1 base, leaving 9 bases between the germline ends. This CDR3 contains 15 residues. The CDR3 loop reads CAISESTRGNTEAFF. In DNA form, the CDR3 reads TGTGCCATCAGTGAGTCGACTCGCGGGAACACTGAAGCTTTCTTT.

The rearrangement joins TRBV7-2 to TRBJ2-7, with 9 bases fitting TRBD2. The CDR3 spans 16 residues. Trimming took 5 bases from V and 0 from J; bases not matched to a gene: 8. Germline V gene data show CDR1 as SGHTA and CDR2 as FQGNSA. CDR3 in DNA: TGTGCCAGCAGCCCTTGGACTAGCGCGTCCTCCTACGAGCAGTACTTC. Amino acids: CASSPWTSASSYEQYF.

The gene calls are TRBV18 and TRBJ1-1; the D gene is possibly TRBD1 (6 bases). Per the germline V gene, CDR1 is KGHSH and CDR2 is LQKENI. Trimming cost V 3 bases and J 2 bases, with 13 bases left between them. The CDR3 is made up of 15 amino acids. The CDR3: CASSPLAGVNTEAFF. CDR3 sequence (DNA): TGTGCCAGCTCACCTCTGGCAGGGGTTAACACTGAAGCTTTCTTT.

The chain recombines TRBV19 with TRBJ1-5; 7 bases fit TRBD1. Germline V CDR1 and CDR2: LNHDA, SQIVND (reference sequence). The length of the CDR3 is 16 residues. With 6 bases clipped from V and 4 bases from J, the junction kept 12 bases outside the gene matches. CDR3 protein: CASRLDRESVNQPQHF. The DNA of the CDR3 is TGTGCCAGTAGGCTAGACAGGGAATCCGTTAATCAGCCCCAGCATTTT.

This clone occurred once. This rearrangement joins TRBV24-1 to TRBJ2-1; TRBD2 might be the D (5 bases). This CDR3 spans 15 amino acids. Trimming cost V 2 bases and J 8 bases, with 15 bases left between them. Germline loops: CDR1 KGHDR, CDR2 SFDVKD. The CDR3 sequence: CATSDYGISSDEQFF. CDR3 sequence (DNA): TGTGCCACCAGTGATTACGGGATTTCTTCCGATGAGCAGTTCTTC.

The chain is built from TRBV4-1 and TRBJ2-1; D unclear. The germline V gene encodes CDR1 MGHRA and CDR2 YSYEKL. Trimming shortened V by 1 base and J by 5 bases, and 12 bases separated the two germline ends. This CDR3 has 15 amino acids. The chain's CDR3 is CASSQVFTDNNEQFF. DNA for the CDR3: TGCGCCAGCAGCCAAGTGTTCACTGATAACAATGAGCAGTTCTTC.

This clone appeared a single time. This chain uses TRBV28 with TRBJ1-2; D gene unclear. The CDR3 sequence is 13 residues long. Germline CDR1 MDHEN, CDR2 SYDVKM. The V end lost 5 bases, the J end lost 4 bases, and 11 bases lay between the germline ends. DNA for the CDR3: TGTGCCAGCAGTCCGCAGGAGCTCTATGGCTACACCTTC. This encodes CASSPQELYGYTF.